Listed here are 3 T cell receptor beta chains from one sample, sequenced in a study of blood T cell repertoires in COVID-19. This table comes from immunoSEQ multiplex PCR, and its TCRdb copy is limited to in-frame clones, with some not included. Here the sample spans about 480,000 clones, 70% to 90% being singletons. Sequenced: PBMCs or T cells enriched from blood (not recorded which). The source of these receptors is a woman aged 55-75 years who had recovered from COVID-19.

The chain combines TRBV27 with TRBJ2-7; 7 positions agree with TRBD1. Per germline, CDR1 MNHEY and CDR2 SMNVEV (reference sequence). Trimming at V came to 5 bases and at J to 2 bases, leaving 9 bases not matched to a gene. CDR3 length: 15 amino acids. The CDR3 region is CASSLAPGGPYEQYF. The CDR3 coding sequence is TGTGCCAGCAGTCTAGCCCCAGGGGGACCCTACGAGCAGTACTTC.

The V gene is TRBV5-1, the J gene TRBJ1-1; unclear D gene. Germline loops: CDR1 SGHRS, CDR2 YFSETQ. This CDR3 spans 14 amino acids. The ends were cut back, 0 bases at V and 1 base at J, with 7 bases in the middle. CDR3 bases: TGCGCCAGCAGCTTGGGGCAGAAGAACACTGAAGCTTTCTTT. It encodes CASSLGQKNTEAFF. The complete variable domain, with remaining parts taken from reference TRBV5-1 and TRBJ1-1, reads KAGVTQTPRYLIKTRGQQVTLSCSPISGHRSVSWYQQTPGQGLQFLFEYFSETQRNKGNFPGRFSGRQFSNSRSEMNVSTLELGDSALYLCASSLGQKNTEAFFGQGTRLTVV.

This sequence joins TRBV14 and TRBJ1-2; the D is unclear. From germline, CDR1 is SGHDN and CDR2 FVKESK. The V end was cut by 4 bases, the J end by 7 bases, with 19 bases between. There are 15 residues in the CDR3. The CDR3: CASSRLTDGSGGYTF. CDR3 DNA: TGTGCCAGCAGCCGACTTACTGACGGATCGGGTGGCTACACCTTC.